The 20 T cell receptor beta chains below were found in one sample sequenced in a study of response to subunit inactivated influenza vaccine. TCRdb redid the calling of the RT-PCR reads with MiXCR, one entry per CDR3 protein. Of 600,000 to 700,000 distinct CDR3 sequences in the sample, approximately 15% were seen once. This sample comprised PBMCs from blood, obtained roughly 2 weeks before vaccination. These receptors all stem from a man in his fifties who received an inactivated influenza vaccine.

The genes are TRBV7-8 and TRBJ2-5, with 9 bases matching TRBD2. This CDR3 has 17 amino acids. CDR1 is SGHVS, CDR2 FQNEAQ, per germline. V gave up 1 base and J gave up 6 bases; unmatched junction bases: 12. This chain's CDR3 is CASSLESIAGVGKTQYF. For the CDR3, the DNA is TGTGCCAGCAGCTTAGAGTCCATAGCGGGAGTCGGGAAGACCCAGTACTTC.

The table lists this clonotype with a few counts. The CDR3 DNA follows: TGTGCCAGCAGACATCTATACAGCGAATGGACGGAGACCCAGTACTTC. Protein: CASRHLYSEWTETQYF. The rearrangement joins TRBV6-1 to TRBJ2-5; D remains unclear. In germline, CDR1 is MNHNS, CDR2 SASEGT. The V and J ends lost 6 bases and 5 bases respectively, with 22 bases between them. This CDR3 is 16 amino acids long.

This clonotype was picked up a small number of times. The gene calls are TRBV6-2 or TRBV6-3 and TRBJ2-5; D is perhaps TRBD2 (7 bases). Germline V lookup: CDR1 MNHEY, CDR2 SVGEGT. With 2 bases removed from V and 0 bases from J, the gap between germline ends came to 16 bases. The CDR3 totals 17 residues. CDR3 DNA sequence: TGTGCCAGCAGTTACCTTGCGGGGGCCTTGTACCAAGAGACCCAGTACTTC. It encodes CASSYLAGALYQETQYF.

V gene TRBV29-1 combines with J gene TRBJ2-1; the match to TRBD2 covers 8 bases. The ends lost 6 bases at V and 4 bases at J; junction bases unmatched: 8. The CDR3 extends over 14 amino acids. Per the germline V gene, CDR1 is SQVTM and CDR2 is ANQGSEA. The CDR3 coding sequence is TGCAGCGTCGGCAGCGGGAGAGGATACAATGAGCAGTTCTTC. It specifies CSVGSGRGYNEQFF.

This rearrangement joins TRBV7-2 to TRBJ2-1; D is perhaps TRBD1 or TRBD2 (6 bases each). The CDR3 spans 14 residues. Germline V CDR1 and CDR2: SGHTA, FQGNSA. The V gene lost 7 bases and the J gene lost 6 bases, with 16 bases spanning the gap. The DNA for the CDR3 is TGTGCCAGCACCCCGGGGGCAGCCTCCAATGAGCAGTTCTTC. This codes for CASTPGAASNEQFF.

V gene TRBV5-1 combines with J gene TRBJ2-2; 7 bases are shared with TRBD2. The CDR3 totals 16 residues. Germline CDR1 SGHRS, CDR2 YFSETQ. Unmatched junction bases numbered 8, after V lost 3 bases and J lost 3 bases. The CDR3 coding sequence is TGCGCCAGCAGCTACACCGGGACTATCTACACCGGGGAGCTGTTTTTT. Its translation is CASSYTGTIYTGELFF.

As DNA, the CDR3 is TGTGCCACCCAAATGGCGGGAGTCGTCGGGGAGCTGTTTTTT. Protein: CATQMAGVVGELFF. This rearrangement joins TRBV12-3 or TRBV12-4 to TRBJ2-2, with 7 nucleotides matching TRBD2. The J segment lost 7 bases and the V segment lost 10 bases, leaving 12 bases of the junction unmatched. The CDR3 loop spans 14 amino acids.

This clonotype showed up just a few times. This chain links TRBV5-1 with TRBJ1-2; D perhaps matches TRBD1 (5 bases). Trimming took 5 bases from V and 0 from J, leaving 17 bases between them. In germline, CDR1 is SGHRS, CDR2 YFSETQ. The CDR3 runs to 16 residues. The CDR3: CASRRGREAANYGYTF. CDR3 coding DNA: TGCGCCAGCAGGCGGGGCAGGGAGGCCGCTAACTATGGCTACACCTTC.

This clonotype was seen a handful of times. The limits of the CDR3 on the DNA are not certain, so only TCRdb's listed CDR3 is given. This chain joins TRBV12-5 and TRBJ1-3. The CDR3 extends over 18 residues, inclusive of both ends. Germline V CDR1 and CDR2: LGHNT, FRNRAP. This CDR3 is CASGLVMGWAVSGNTIYF.

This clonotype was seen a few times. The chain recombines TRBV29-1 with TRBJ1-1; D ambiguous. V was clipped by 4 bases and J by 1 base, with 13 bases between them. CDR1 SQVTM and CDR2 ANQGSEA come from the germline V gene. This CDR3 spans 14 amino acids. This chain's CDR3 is CSVASILSNTEAFF. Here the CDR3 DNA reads TGCAGCGTTGCTTCGATCCTTTCGAACACTGAAGCTTTCTTT.

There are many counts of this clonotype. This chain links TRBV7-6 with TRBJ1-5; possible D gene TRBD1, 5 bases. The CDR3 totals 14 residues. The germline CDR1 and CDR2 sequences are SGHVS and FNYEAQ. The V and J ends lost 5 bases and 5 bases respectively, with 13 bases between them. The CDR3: CASSISPRDQPQHF. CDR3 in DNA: TGTGCCAGCAGCATCAGCCCCAGGGATCAGCCCCAGCATTTT.

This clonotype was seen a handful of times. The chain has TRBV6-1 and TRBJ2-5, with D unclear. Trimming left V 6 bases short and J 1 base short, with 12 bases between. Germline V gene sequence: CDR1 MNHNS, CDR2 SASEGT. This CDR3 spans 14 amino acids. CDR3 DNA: TGTGCCAGCAGCCCCGACGGCGGCCAAGAGACCCAGTACTTC. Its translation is CASSPDGGQETQYF.

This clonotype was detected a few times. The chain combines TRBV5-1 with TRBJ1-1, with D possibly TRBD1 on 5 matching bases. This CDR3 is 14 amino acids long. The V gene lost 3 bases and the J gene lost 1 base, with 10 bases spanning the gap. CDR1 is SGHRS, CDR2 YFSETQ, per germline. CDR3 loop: CASSSRDPNTEAFF. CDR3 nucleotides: TGCGCCAGCAGCTCCCGGGACCCGAACACTGAAGCTTTCTTT.

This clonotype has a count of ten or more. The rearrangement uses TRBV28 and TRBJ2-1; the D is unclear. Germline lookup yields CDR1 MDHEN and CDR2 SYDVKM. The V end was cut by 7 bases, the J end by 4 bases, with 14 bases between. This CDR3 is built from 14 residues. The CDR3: CASTSWRRYNEQFF. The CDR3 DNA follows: TGTGCCAGCACCTCTTGGCGGAGATACAATGAGCAGTTCTTC. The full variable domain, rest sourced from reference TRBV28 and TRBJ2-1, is DVKVTQSSRYLVKRTGEKVFLECVQDMDHENMFWYRQDPGLGLRLIYFSYDVKMKEKGDIPEGYSVSREKKERFSLILESASTNQTSMYLCASTSWRRYNEQFFGPGTRLTVL.

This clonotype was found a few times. This chain's CDR3 is CASSLATWNRPGELFF. As DNA, the CDR3 is TGTGCCAGCAGTTTAGCGACATGGAATAGACCCGGGGAGCTGTTTTTT. The V call is TRBV12-3 or TRBV12-4, the J call TRBJ2-2; D gene unclear. V was cut by 0 bases and J by 6 bases, with 14 bases left in between. This CDR3 comprises 16 residues.

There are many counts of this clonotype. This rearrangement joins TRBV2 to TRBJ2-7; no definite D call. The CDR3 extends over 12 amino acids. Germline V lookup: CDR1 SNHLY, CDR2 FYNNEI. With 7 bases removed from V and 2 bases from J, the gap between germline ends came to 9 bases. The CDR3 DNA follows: TGTGCCAGCAAAAGAGAGACCTACGAGCAGTACTTC. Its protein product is CASKRETYEQYF.

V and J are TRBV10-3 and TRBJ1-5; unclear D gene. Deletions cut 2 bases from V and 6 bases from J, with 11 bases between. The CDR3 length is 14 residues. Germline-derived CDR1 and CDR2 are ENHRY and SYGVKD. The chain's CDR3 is CAISESTRVQPQHF. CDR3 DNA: TGTGCCATCAGTGAGAGTACAAGGGTTCAGCCCCAGCATTTT.

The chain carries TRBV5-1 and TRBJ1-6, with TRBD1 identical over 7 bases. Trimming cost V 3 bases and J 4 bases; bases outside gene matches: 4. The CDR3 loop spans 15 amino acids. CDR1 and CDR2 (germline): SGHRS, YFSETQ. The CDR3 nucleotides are TGCGCCAGCAGCTCGGCGGGACAGTATAATTCACCCCTCCACTTT. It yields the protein CASSSAGQYNSPLHF. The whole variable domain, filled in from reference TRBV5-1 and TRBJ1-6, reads KAGVTQTPRYLIKTRGQQVTLSCSPISGHRSVSWYQQTPGQGLQFLFEYFSETQRNKGNFPGRFSGRQFSNSRSEMNVSTLELGDSALYLCASSSAGQYNSPLHFGNGTRLTVT.

For the CDR3, the DNA is TGTGCCAGCAGTTTCCGAGATGGATGGGGCACAGATACGCAGTATTTT. It encodes CASSFRDGWGTDTQYF. The rearrangement uses TRBV12-3 or TRBV12-4 and TRBJ2-3; D not resolved. V was clipped by 3 bases and J by 1 base, with 14 bases between them. The CDR3 is 16 residues long.

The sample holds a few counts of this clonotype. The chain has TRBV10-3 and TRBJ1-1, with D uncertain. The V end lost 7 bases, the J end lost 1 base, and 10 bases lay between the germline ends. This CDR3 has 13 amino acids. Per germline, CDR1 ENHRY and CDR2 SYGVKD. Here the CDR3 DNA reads TGTGCCATCAAGGTCAGGCCGAACACTGAAGCTTTCTTT. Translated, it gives CAIKVRPNTEAFF.